This TCR beta chain came from a study of cytomegalovirus exposure and HLA in healthy donors (dated by TCRdb to the late 2010s). The study in broad terms: In an earlier analysis of under 600 of the donors, around 300 Gb of sequence data and 100 million or so unique TCR beta sequences from some 170 million T cells were reported. A handful of DR-DQ haplotypes were treated as single units for association and clustering because of strong linkage in the cohort. An early release that covered more than 550 HLA-typed donors contained about 300 gigabases of sequencing data and roughly 84 million unique TCR sequences. Rather than using new phenotypic data, the later analysis identified candidate immune exposures from TCR beta sequences and from how often those sequences occurred across donors. In a later analysis, previously published TCR beta repertoires from 550 to 750 donors were re-analyzed and high-resolution HLA genotyping was added so that TCR occurrence patterns could be studied. High-throughput TCR immunosequencing, statistical association of individual TCRs with disease status, and machine learning were combined to predict cytomegalovirus infection status. Alongside the repertoire data, information on donor age, sex, ethnicity and CMV serostatus was compiled. Among about 400 genotyped donors of the cohort, an average of about 240,000 unique TCR beta nucleotide sequences was sequenced per donor, of which 15% to 20% were non-productive. Using immunosequencing, the study profiled T cell repertoires from 666 subjects and related those repertoires to cytomegalovirus serostatus. Of the 350 to 450 genotyped donors, 65% to 90% were placed in the genetic ancestry cluster associated with self-reported Caucasian donors. In an earlier analysis of over 550 of the donors, high-throughput TCR beta sequencing was used to judge whether each TCR beta V gene segment behaved as functional or pseudogenic. The aim of the study was to test whether cataloging public T cell receptors could identify signatures of past pathogen exposure. Every repertoire in the discovery cohort had been generated on one and the same sequencing platform. In a later genetic analysis, genome-wide SNP genotypes for about 55% of the roughly 700 donors were used, and that subset was treated as a discovery cohort. Both class I and class II loci were covered by HLA typing, at four-digit resolution. Besides the first cohort of about 730 subjects, a separate validation cohort made up of roughly 120 different subjects was used. Typing coverage varied by locus: 629-630 donors for A, B, C, DRB1 and DQB1; roughly 520 for DQA1; about 590 for DPA1; some 470 for DPB1. The research as a whole found: In a later analysis, around 15,000 TCR beta sequences were associated with specific HLA alleles at a false discovery rate of 0.05. Correlated functional status among segregating V segments might be attributable to linkage disequilibrium, but an unknown experimental factor could not be ruled out. Several of the top co-occurrence clusters appeared to be linked to parvovirus B19, influenza, CMV and Epstein-Barr virus, according to a later analysis. Some IMGT-functional V segments, including TRBV6-2 and TRBV6-3, could not be told apart with the 87-base-pair reads, so those segments were excluded. In a later analysis, HLA-associated TCR beta chains were found to be more clonally expanded and to have lower generation probabilities than equally common non-associated chains. CMV serostatus was the only immune exposure information available for the cohort. The authors suggested that the approach could potentially be generalized to other disease states and immunological phenotypes. Presence/absence analyses assumed roughly uniform sequencing depth across donors, an assumption that may not hold. Because HLA typing was missing for some donors at each locus, association tests included only the typed subset. Most TCR sequences were seen in very few donors, while some public TCRs were found in many individuals. In a later analysis, TCR association rates were found to vary across HLA loci, with the most associated TCRs seen for DRB1 alleles and the fewest for HLA-C alleles. Roughly 15 rarely observed V segments, including chromosome 9 orphons, were excluded from the earlier analysis of approximately 500 of the donors because counts were too low. In this cohort, only TCR beta chains were sequenced, and detectable features were limited by the absence of alpha or paired-chain data. A later analysis found that most CMV-associated TCR beta chains appeared HLA-restricted, with HLA associations seemingly driven largely by CMV exposure. The study gave a list of 150 to 200 TCR beta chains associated with cytomegalovirus. In vitro tests confirmed that a few of the cytomegalovirus-associated TCR beta chains recognize cytomegalovirus antigens. Assigning TCR associations to individual alleles was difficult when HLA alleles, especially DR and DQ, strongly co-occurred. According to a later genetic analysis, donors in an Asian-associated ancestry cluster had fewer N-insertions in productive TCRs than the roughly 670-donor mean. A further reported finding was that TCR beta sequences accurately predicted the HLA-A and HLA-B alleles for most subjects in the first cohort. An association between a missense DCLRE1C variant and V-gene and J-gene trimming of TCR beta chains was found in a later genetic analysis and replicated in an independent cohort. The classifier was reported to diagnose cytomegalovirus status with high specificity and sensitivity in both the original and validation cohorts. A group of highly shared sequence variants was considered likely to be a technical artifact of the sequencing pipeline. In an earlier analysis of some 500 of the donors, most TCR beta V segments were observed in productive rearrangements about 90% or about 30% of the time, broadly matching IMGT annotations.

Notes on this clone: Which antigen it targets is not known. No quality values exist for individual bases; no much larger clone is one base distant.

The cohort consisted of 600 or so healthy bone marrow donors. All cohort members were sampled while nominally healthy, although unrecorded immune exposures were likely present. The donor was CMV seronegative and belonged to the group of around 350 seronegative cohort members. A peripheral blood sample was provided by each donor, and peripheral blood mononuclear cells were used for TCR beta sequencing. Genomic DNA was extracted from the blood cell samples with the Qiagen DNeasy Blood Extraction Kit. Taken from cysteine to phenylalanine, the CDR3 has 16 residues. Only the CDR3 DNA is retained, 48 bases long and in frame from the first base. V loses 4 bases at its end and J loses 3 bases; junction bases beyond the gene matches: 11. CDR1 is given as SGHKS and CDR2 as YYEKEE, both from the germline V gene (reference sequence). Libraries came from the immunoSEQ multiplex PCR assay. A mixture of 60 forward primers for TCR Vbeta segments and 13 reverse primers for TCR Jbeta segments was used in the multiplex PCR. A multiplex PCR assay on genomic DNA amplified the CDR3 region of rearranged TCR beta genes. Amplified TCR beta libraries were sequenced as 87-base-pair reads on the Illumina HiSeq System. The study's processing was this. Across the 670 or so repertoires, a later analysis counted 80 million or so unique TCR beta chains, around 10 million of which were shared by at least two donors. Raw reads were error-corrected and collapsed into unique sequences by a nearest-neighbor algorithm in which closely related sequences were merged to remove PCR and sequencing errors. CDR3 sequences were aligned to IMGT reference sequences to assign V, D and J gene segments. Each retained sequence needed at least a six-nucleotide match to both a V gene segment and a J gene segment. A rearrangement counted as productive if the CDR3 had no stop codons and remained in frame with V and J, and every other rearrangement counted as non-productive. Following IMGT convention, CDR3 was defined as the stretch from the second conserved V-encoded cysteine to the conserved J-encoded phenylalanine. The earlier analysis of about 560 of the donors excluded any sequence lacking an unambiguous match to a single V gene segment. An earlier analysis of a few hundred of the donors called V segments functional above 56.7% productive rearrangements and segregating when the between-donor standard deviation exceeded 5%. To diagnose cytomegalovirus status from the catalog of TCR beta chain sequences, a statistical classification framework was built. V and J gene assignment, in a later analysis, came from comparing TCR nucleotide sequences with IMGT/GENE-DB human TR gene sequences. Using the TCRdist pipeline, a later analysis assigned CDR3 sequences along with most-parsimonious VDJ recombination scenarios. In a later analysis, every TCR beta chain was defined by the combination of its CDR3 amino acid sequence and its V-gene family, and reads without a unique V-gene family were dropped. As a way to deal with suspected cross-contamination and a sequencing artifact, a later analysis dropped roughly 620 nucleotide sequences that were highly shared and had low generation probability. In a later analysis, a clonal expansion index for each public chain was calculated from normalized within-repertoire ranks of inferred template counts. Generation probabilities in a later analysis came from a VDJ recombination model fitted to out-of-frame rearrangements, and those results were checked against IGoR. In a later analysis, hypergeometric tests were used to score TCR-TCR, TCR-HLA and TCR-CMV co-occurrence, with a repertoire-size bias correction applied to TCR pairs. False discovery rates were estimated in a later analysis by permuting HLA or CMV assignments 20 times. In a later analysis, co-occurring TCRs were grouped using DBSCAN, and TCRdist sequence similarity was added for clustering within HLA-allele-positive subsets. Repertoires with fewer than 30,000 or more than 120,000 public chains, plus five repertoires with anomalous nucleotide sharing, were excluded from co-occurrence clustering. Drawn from immuneACCESS, this table holds only the in-frame rearrangements with V and J called that TCRdb kept. Clones are partly lost; checked studies trace under half to an unresolved V gene and leave the rest unexplained. V, J and clone size were drawn from that table, and D and trimming were deduced from the DNA. The sample profile shows under 200,000 clones; around 80% of them were found once. About 1.7% of the sample is in the top ten clones.

The chain links TRBV5-5 with TRBJ1-2; 8 of the junction bases match TRBD1. Source material: PBMCs. This TCR was sampled from a woman between 18 and 29 years old in good health and CMV-seronegative. Here the CDR3 is given as CASSLTPSTGDYGYTF. The bases read TGTGCCAGCAGCCTGACCCCGTCGACAGGGGACTATGGCTACACCTTC. The entire variable domain, with the stretches around the CDR3 drawn from the reference TRBV5-5 and TRBJ1-2 proteins, is DAGVTQSPTHLIKTRGQQVTLRCSPISGHKSVSWYQQVLGQGPQFIFQYYEKEERGRGNFPDRFSARQFPNYSSELNVNALLLGDSALYLCASSLTPSTGDYGYTFGSGTRLTVV.